This T cell receptor (beta chain) was captured by sequencing in a study of cytomegalovirus exposure and HLA in healthy donors. 13 Jbeta primers and 60 Vbeta primers were used for the PCR. Profiling relied on immunoSEQ multiplex PCR, and the TCRdb table lists in-frame clones only, not all of them. The sample has more than 100,000 clones, around nine tenths seen once. Broader study findings: At a 0.05 false discovery rate, a later analysis found some 17,000 TCR beta sequences to be associated with HLA alleles.

Points on this clone: Antigen unknown.

The CDR3 consists of 16 residues. With 3 bases clipped from V and 3 bases from J, the junction kept 6 bases outside the gene matches. Germline CDR1 is KGHSH and CDR2 is LQKENI. The origin of this receptor is a young woman in good health and CMV-seronegative. Sample: PBMCs. The chain uses TRBV18 and TRBJ2-1; 9 bases fit TRBD2. The DNA for the CDR3 is TGTGCCAGCTCACCCCCGGGACTAGCCGACTACAATGAGCAGTTCTTC. It codes for CASSPPGLADYNEQFF.